This T cell receptor beta chain was recorded in a study of blood T cell repertoires in COVID-19. CDR1 is KGHSH, CDR2 LQKENI, per germline. The CDR3 has 15 residues. J was trimmed by 0 bases and V by 3 bases; bases with no gene match: 4. Libraries were prepared by immunoSEQ multiplex PCR; TCRdb keeps only in-frame clonotypes and omits some of them. The sample lists hundreds of thousands of clones, about 91% occurring once. The sequence was obtained from a woman between 25 and 40 years old with COVID-19, enrolled during active disease. Material for sequencing was peripheral blood. The gene calls are TRBV18 and TRBJ2-7; 8 bases map to TRBD1. CDR3 sequence reads: CASSPAGGPSYEQYF. The CDR3 DNA sequence: TGTGCCAGCTCACCCGCAGGGGGCCCCTCCTACGAGCAGTACTTC. Full variable domain (outside the CDR3, taken from reference TRBV18 and TRBJ2-7): NAGVMQNPRHLVRRRGQEARLRCSPMKGHSHVYWYRQLPEEGLKFMVYLQKENIIDESGMPKERFSAEFPKEGPSILRIQQVVRGDSAAYFCASSPAGGPSYEQYFGPGTRLTVT.